This T cell receptor beta chain was identified in a study of OX40 agonist ivuxolimab in advanced cancers. Study-wide findings and caveats: CD4+ and CD8+ blood T cells expanded clonally by week 6 at 0.1 to 3.0 mg/kg. Expanded clones belonging to CD8+ T cells outnumbered, on average, those of CD4+. Individuals who were partial responders at 0.1-3.0 mg/kg had clonal expansion that ranked among the lowest.

Germline V lookup: CDR1 SEHNR, CDR2 FQNEAQ (reference sequence). Deletions cut 1 base from V and 0 bases from J, with 13 bases between. This CDR3 spans 16 amino acids. About this clone: What it binds is unknown.

Exclusion of a patient followed from autoimmune disease history or systemic immunosuppression. The protocol was immunoSEQ multiplex PCR, while the TCRdb copy is restricted to in-frame clones and leaves out a portion. The sample shows tens of thousands of clones, around 85% of them seen only once. This chain links TRBV7-9 with TRBJ2-7; D possibly corresponds to TRBD1 (6 bases). This TCR derives from an adult with an advanced solid tumor such as melanoma, head and neck, liver or kidney cancer. This specimen consisted of CD4+ or CD8+ T cells sorted from blood, obtained in a trial of the OX40 agonist ivuxolimab. The chain's CDR3 is CASSLVGQTSSYEQYF. The DNA of the CDR3 is TGTGCCAGCAGCTTAGTTGGACAGACCTCCTCCTACGAGCAGTACTTC.